These T cell receptor beta chains were read from a single sample in a study of shared clonotypes between healthy human individuals. Profiled with immunoSEQ multiplex PCR; TCRdb holds only in-frame clones, not every one. The top ten clones hold around 1.8% of a sample with hundreds of thousands of clones, 60% to 75% of them seen once. Input material: memory CD4+ T cells sorted from blood. These receptor sequences come from a woman aged 30 to 39 in good health. The CDR3 runs from the conserved cysteine through the conserved F or W. Fields, in order: V gene, J gene, CDR3 length, CDR3 protein.

V gene: TRBV4-1; J gene: TRBJ2-4; CDR3 length: 16; CDR3 protein: CASSQVGMLAKNIQYF
V gene: TRBV13; J gene: TRBJ2-7; CDR3 length: 14; CDR3 protein: CASSFSGSSYEQYF
V gene: TRBV4-1; J gene: TRBJ2-7; CDR3 length: 12; CDR3 protein: CASSQPSREQYF
V gene: TRBV11-2; J gene: TRBJ2-7; CDR3 length: 16; CDR3 protein: CASSLGPQTGRYEQYF
V gene: TRBV7-9; J gene: TRBJ1-1; CDR3 length: 15; CDR3 protein: CASSPYPGGVTEAFF
V gene: TRBV28; J gene: TRBJ2-5; CDR3 length: 15; CDR3 protein: CASSLGGAGVETQYF
V gene: TRBV19; J gene: TRBJ1-4; CDR3 length: 15; CDR3 protein: CASSAGTGEGEKLFF
V gene: TRBV4-1; J gene: TRBJ1-1; CDR3 length: 16; CDR3 protein: CASSQGTGRLNTEAFF
V gene: TRBV29-1; J gene: TRBJ2-2; CDR3 length: 15; CDR3 protein: CSGQQGATDTGELFF
V gene: TRBV6-5; J gene: TRBJ1-2; CDR3 length: 15; CDR3 protein: CASSYQGPENYGYTF
V gene: TRBV15; J gene: TRBJ1-2; CDR3 length: 15; CDR3 protein: CATSRDGQSYYGYTF
V gene: TRBV18; J gene: TRBJ2-7; CDR3 length: 13; CDR3 protein: CASSPGTSYEQYF
V gene: TRBV6-5; J gene: TRBJ1-5; CDR3 length: 15; CDR3 protein: CASSYLASRNQPQHF
V gene: TRBV5-1; J gene: TRBJ2-7; CDR3 length: 17; CDR3 protein: CASSLAGLAWDSYEQYF
V gene: TRBV7-8; J gene: TRBJ2-5; CDR3 length: 13; CDR3 protein: CASSSSGRETQYF
V gene: TRBV5-1; J gene: TRBJ1-1; CDR3 length: 14; CDR3 protein: CASSFQDLSAEAFF
V gene: TRBV11-3; J gene: TRBJ2-3; CDR3 length: 16; CDR3 protein: CASSSAYGLSGDTQYF
V gene: TRBV18; J gene: TRBJ1-2; CDR3 length: 14; CDR3 protein: CASSRVRDSYGYTF
V gene: TRBV11-2; J gene: TRBJ2-7; CDR3 length: 13; CDR3 protein: CASRMGQVYEQYF
V gene: TRBV25-1; J gene: TRBJ1-1; CDR3 length: 14; CDR3 protein: CASSEPEGATEAFF
V gene: TRBV11-2; J gene: TRBJ1-2; CDR3 length: 13; CDR3 protein: CASSEGGVQGYTF
V gene: TRBV27; J gene: TRBJ2-7; CDR3 length: 14; CDR3 protein: CASSPTQSSYEQYF
V gene: TRBV4-1; J gene: TRBJ2-7; CDR3 length: 17; CDR3 protein: CASSQFPGTSGFHEQYF
V gene: TRBV11-2; J gene: TRBJ1-5; CDR3 length: 18; CDR3 protein: CASSLRPQGRDSNQPQHF
V gene: TRBV2; J gene: TRBJ1-5; CDR3 length: 12; CDR3 protein: CASSVGEQPQHF
V gene: TRBV2; J gene: TRBJ2-2; CDR3 length: 14; CDR3 protein: CASSQGENTGELFF
V gene: TRBV6-5; J gene: TRBJ2-2; CDR3 length: 14; CDR3 protein: CASTRDANTGELFF
V gene: TRBV28; J gene: TRBJ2-1; CDR3 length: 13; CDR3 protein: CASRWGFYNEQFF